The sequence of this TCR beta chain was determined in a study of T cell repertoires in cytomegalovirus infection. Per germline, CDR1 ENHRY and CDR2 SYGVKD. This CDR3 region has 14 residues. Trimming cost V 7 bases and J 6 bases; bases outside gene matches: 6. TCRdb independently ran MiXCR on the reads; one entry per CDR3 protein. The table lists approximately 600,000 distinct CDR3 sequences, around 40% of them singletons. Details on this clonotype: Antigen: not known.

Specimen: cultured PBMCs, collected from culture after CMV antigen stimulation. The V and J genes are TRBV10-3 and TRBJ2-1, with TRBD1 matching 10 bases. The origin of this receptor is a human donor in good health (CMV status not recorded). Some clones in this sample may be carry-over from other donors' samples. CDR3 DNA sequence: TGTGCCATCACTCCGGACAGGGGGAGCAATGAGCAGTTCTTC. Its translation is CAITPDRGSNEQFF.